Reported below is one T cell receptor beta chain. Source study methods: Quantification of nucleated cells was approximated via reference gene primer amplification. Libraries were prepared by immunoSEQ multiplex PCR; TCRdb keeps only in-frame clonotypes and omits some of them. V and J calls and clone size are as listed in that table; D and trimming were resolved from the DNA. Of 40,000 or so clones in the sample, approximately 91% are singletons; the top ten hold 2% to 2.5%. The data are from a study of blood T cell repertoires in COVID-19. Study in general: Acute and convalescent COVID-19 samples came from the United States, Italy and Spain. PBMCs, B-cell-depleted T cells, or T cells provided the cDNA or gDNA that made up the material.

Unmatched junction bases numbered 5, after V lost 4 bases and J lost 4 bases. The CDR3 has 14 amino acids. Germline assignment: CDR1 SNHLY and CDR2 FYNNEI. Specimen: peripheral blood. The V call is TRBV2, the J call TRBJ2-5, with 8 bases matching TRBD2. The clonotype originates from a man aged 50 or older with active COVID-19. The CDR3 bases are TGTGCCAGCAGTGCGCGGGGGGATAGAGAGACCCAGTACTTC. Protein product: CASSARGDRETQYF.